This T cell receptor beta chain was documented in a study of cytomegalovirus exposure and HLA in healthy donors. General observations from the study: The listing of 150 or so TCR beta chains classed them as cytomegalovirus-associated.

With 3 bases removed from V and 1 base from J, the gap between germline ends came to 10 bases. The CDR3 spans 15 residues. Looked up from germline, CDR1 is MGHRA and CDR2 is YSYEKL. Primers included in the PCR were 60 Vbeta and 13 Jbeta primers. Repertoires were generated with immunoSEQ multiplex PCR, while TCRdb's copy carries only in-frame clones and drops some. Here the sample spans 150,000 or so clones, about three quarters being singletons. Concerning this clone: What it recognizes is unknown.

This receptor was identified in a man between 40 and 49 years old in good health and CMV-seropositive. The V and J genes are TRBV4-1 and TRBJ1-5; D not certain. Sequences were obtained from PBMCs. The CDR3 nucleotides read TGCGCCAGCAGCCAGCAGCAGGAAAGCAATCAGCCCCAGCATTTT. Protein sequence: CASSQQQESNQPQHF.